This TCR beta chain was found in a study of blood T cell repertoires in COVID-19 (TCRdb year 2020). With regard to the full study: Samples covering the acute and convalescent phases of COVID-19 were provided by collaborators in the United States, Italy and Spain. The material from the prospective study consisted of cDNA or gDNA derived from T cells, B-cell-depleted T cells, or PBMCs. Subjects who had been exposed to COVID-19, were actively infected with it, or had recovered from it provided the deeply sampled blood TCRbeta repertoires that made up the dataset. The repertoires were released in a freely available public database meant as a resource for research on the immune response to SARS-CoV-2. The samples were drawn from the first 160 participants of the ongoing ImmuneRACE study and from over a thousand subjects provided by 6 global collaborators. A de-identified subject ID, COVID-19 status, age in years and sex were almost always included in the sample metadata. Where available, HLA class I and class II types were obtained from metadata supplied by the sample provider rather than from assay-based typing.

TCRbeta CDR3 regions were amplified from genomic DNA by means of the immunoSEQ Assay, a bias-controlled multiplex PCR. The study's own analysis went as follows. The number of nucleated cells in each sample was estimated from the amplification of reference gene primers within the assay. To quantify the absolute abundance of each unique TCRbeta CDR3 rearrangement, sequence reads were collapsed and filtered. For each sample, productive Simpson clonality was calculated as the square root of Simpson's diversity index over productive rearrangements. In TCRdb, the immuneACCESS table is reduced to in-frame sequences with V and J assigned. These tables do not hold every clone; where another copy was compared, an unresolved V gene accounts for under half, and the others remain unexplained. V and J calls and clone size come straight from that table; D and trimming were deduced from the DNA. Counted in this sample were 430,000 or so clones; approximately 87% of them appeared once. Around 1.9% of the sample comes from the top ten.

Results and caveats for the whole study, not just this receptor: How much clinical and demographic metadata was included differed by source and by participant, and the metadata was provided uncurated.

As to this clone: There is no known antigen for this receptor. No much larger clonotype is one base removed from it; base qualities were not supplied.

Participants in the prospective study were aged roughly 18 to 100 years, lived in under 30 United States geographic areas, and enrolled through a virtual design. In the prospective study, participants were assigned to cohorts based on the clinical history participants reported in a screening survey and a study questionnaire. For ImmuneRACE Cohort 3, a participant was defined as recovered based on two consecutive negative NP/OP PCR tests, clearance by a healthcare professional, or resolution of symptoms. In the prospective study, mobile phlebotomists collected whole blood, serum and a nasopharyngeal or oropharyngeal swab from each participant. Prospective study participants could optionally give additional blood draws and questionnaires over a roughly 2-month period. Blood samples from the prospective study were shipped frozen or at room temperature prior to DNA extraction. The receptor was derived from a middle-aged woman who had recovered from COVID-19. What was sequenced was PBMCs or T cells enriched from blood (not recorded which).

The CDR3 reads CATSDRSGNINEQFF. The sequenced DNA is TGTGCCACCAGTGATAGAAGCGGGAATATCAATGAGCAGTTCTTC. The chain is encoded by TRBV24-1 joined to TRBJ2-1; 7 middle bases align to TRBD2. For this chain, trimming is 3 bases at the V end and 6 bases at the J end, and the number of junction bases without a gene match is 7. CDR3 length: 15 amino acids, cysteine to phenylalanine. This entry keeps only the CDR3 DNA: 45 bases, framed from base 1. CDR1 and CDR2, looked up from the germline V gene, are KGHDR and SFDVKD.